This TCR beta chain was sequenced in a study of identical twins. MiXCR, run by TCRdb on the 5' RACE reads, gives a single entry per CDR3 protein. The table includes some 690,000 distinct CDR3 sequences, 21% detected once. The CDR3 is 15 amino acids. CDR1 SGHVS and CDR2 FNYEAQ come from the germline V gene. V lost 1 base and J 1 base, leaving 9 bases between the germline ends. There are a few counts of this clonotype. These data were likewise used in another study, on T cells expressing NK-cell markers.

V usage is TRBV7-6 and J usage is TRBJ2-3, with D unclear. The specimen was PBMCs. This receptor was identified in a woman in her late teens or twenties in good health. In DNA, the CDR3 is TGTGCCAGCAGCTTAGGGATTGGGGGCACAGATACGCAGTATTTT. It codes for CASSLGIGGTDTQYF.